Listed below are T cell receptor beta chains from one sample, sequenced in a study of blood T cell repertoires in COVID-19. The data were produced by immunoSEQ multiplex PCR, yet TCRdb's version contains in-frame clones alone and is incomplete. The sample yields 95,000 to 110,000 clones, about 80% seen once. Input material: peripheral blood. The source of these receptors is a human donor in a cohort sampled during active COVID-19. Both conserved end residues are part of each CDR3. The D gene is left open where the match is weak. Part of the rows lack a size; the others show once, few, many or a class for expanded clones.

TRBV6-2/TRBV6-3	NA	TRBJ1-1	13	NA	TGTGCCAGCAGTTACGGATTCAGGACTGAAGCTTTCTTT	CASSYGFRTEAFF
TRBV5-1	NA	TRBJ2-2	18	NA	TGCGCCAGCAGCTACAACCCCCCTACGCAGCCGGGCACCGGGGAGCTGTTTTTT	CASSYNPPTQPGTGELFF
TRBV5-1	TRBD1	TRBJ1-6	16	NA	TGCGCCAGCAGCTTGGAGGGACAGAAATATTTCTCACCCCTCCACTTT	CASSLEGQKYFSPLHF
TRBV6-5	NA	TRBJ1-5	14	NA	TGTGCCAGCAGCTTGACAGCGTTCTGGCAGCCCCAGCATTTT	CASSLTAFWQPQHF
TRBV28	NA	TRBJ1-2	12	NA	TGTGCCAGCAGTTTTTTGAGCTATGGCTACACCTTC	CASSFLSYGYTF
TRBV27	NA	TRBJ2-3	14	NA	TGTGCCAGCAGTTTATCCTATTTAACAGATACGCAGTATTTT	CASSLSYLTDTQYF
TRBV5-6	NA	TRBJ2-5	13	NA	TGTGCCAGCAGTTTAACAGGGAGAGAGACCCAGTACTTC	CASSLTGRETQYF
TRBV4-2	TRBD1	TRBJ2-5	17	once	TGTGCCAGCAGCCAAGAGTATGGACAGGGGGCTGGTGAGACCCAGTACTTC	CASSQEYGQGAGETQYF
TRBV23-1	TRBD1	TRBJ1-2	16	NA	TGCGCCAGCAGTCAACCCGGGACAGGGGCCTCCGAAGGCTACACCTTC	CASSQPGTGASEGYTF
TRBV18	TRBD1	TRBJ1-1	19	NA	TGTGCCAGCTCACCTATGGGACAGGGCAGGGCTAATCGGAACACTGAAGCTTTCTTT	CASSPMGQGRANRNTEAFF
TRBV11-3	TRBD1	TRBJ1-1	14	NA	TGTGCCAGCAGCAATACGCGGACAGGGACTGAAGCTTTCTTT	CASSNTRTGTEAFF
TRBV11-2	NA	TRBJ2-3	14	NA	TGTGCCAGCAGCCTCGACGGAGGTCGGGATACGCAGTATTTT	CASSLDGGRDTQYF
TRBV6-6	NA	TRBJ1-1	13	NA	TGTGCCAGCAGTTACGACACATACACTGAAGCTTTCTTT	CASSYDTYTEAFF
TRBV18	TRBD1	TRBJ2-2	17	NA	TGTGCCAGCTCACCGTTACGGACAGGGCACGGCACCGGGGAGCTGTTTTTT	CASSPLRTGHGTGELFF
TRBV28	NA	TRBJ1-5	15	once	TGTGCCAGCAGGATACCGGGACAACAAAATCAGCCCCAGCATTTT	CASRIPGQQNQPQHF
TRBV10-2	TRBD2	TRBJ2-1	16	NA	TGCGCCAGCATACGGACTAGCGGGGGGGTCGGCAATGAGCAGTTCTTC	CASIRTSGGVGNEQFF
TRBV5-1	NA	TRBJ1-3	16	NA	TGCGCCAGCAGCCCAAATGCTCAGGACTCTGGAAACACCATATATTTT	CASSPNAQDSGNTIYF
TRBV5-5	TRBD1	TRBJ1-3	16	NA	TGTGCCAGCAGCAGCGCAGGGGGCGCTTCTGGAAACACCATATATTTT	CASSSAGGASGNTIYF
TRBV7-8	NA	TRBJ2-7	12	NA	TGTGCCAGCAGCTTCGGTGGGCGCGAGCAGTACTTC	CASSFGGREQYF
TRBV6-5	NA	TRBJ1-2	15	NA	TGTGCCAGCAGTCCCGAGCGCGTGCGGTCCTATGGCTACACCTTC	CASSPERVRSYGYTF
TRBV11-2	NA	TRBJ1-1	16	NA	TGTGCCAGCAGCCTACTACGACCCCCACTGGACACTGAAGCTTTCTTT	CASSLLRPPLDTEAFF
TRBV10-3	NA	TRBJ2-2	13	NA	TGTGCCATCAGTGATCGACAGTCCGGGGAGCTGTTTTTT	CAISDRQSGELFF
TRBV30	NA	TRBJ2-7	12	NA	TGTGCCTACCAGACAGAGAATTACGAGCAGTACTTC	CAYQTENYEQYF
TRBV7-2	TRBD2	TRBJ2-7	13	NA	TGTGCCAGCAGTCCACAAGAGCGGGGCGAGCAGTACTTC	CASSPQERGEQYF
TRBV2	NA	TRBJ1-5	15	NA	TGTGCCAGCAGTGAAGCGAGGACAATTAATCAGCCCCAGCATTTT	CASSEARTINQPQHF